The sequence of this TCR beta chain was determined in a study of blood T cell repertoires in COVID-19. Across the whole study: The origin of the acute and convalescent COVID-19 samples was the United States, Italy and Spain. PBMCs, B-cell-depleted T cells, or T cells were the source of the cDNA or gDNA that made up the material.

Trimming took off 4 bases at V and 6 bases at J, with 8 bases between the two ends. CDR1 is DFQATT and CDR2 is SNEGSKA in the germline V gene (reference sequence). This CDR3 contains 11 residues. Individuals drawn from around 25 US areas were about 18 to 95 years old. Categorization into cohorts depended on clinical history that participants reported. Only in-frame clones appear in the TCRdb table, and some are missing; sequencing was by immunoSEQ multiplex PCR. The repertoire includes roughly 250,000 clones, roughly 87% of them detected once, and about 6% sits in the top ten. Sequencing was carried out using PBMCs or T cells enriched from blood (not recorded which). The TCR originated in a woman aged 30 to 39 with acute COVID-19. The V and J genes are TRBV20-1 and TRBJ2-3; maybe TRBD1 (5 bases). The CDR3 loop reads CSATGMDTQYF. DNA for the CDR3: TGCAGTGCTACAGGGATGGATACGCAGTATTTT.